A single sample is the source of the 6 T cell receptor beta chains below, sequenced in a study of blood T cell repertoires in COVID-19. Assay used: immunoSEQ multiplex PCR; TCRdb lists only in-frame clones, some missing. The sample holds about 26,000 clones, approximately 66% seen once. Input material: peripheral blood. The receptors come from a man between 60 and 75 years old with active or convalescent COVID-19.

The chain couples TRBV7-6 to TRBJ2-2, with TRBD1 as a possible D gene (6 bases). Germline V gene data show CDR1 as SGHVS and CDR2 as FNYEAQ. This CDR3 contains 16 residues. V shed 4 bases and J shed 6 bases, with 18 bases lying between them. The CDR3 loop reads CASSYGTTADSGELFF. The CDR3 DNA reads TGTGCCAGCAGCTACGGGACAACCGCCGACTCCGGGGAGCTGTTTTTT.

This chain links TRBV30 with TRBJ1-2; the D is unclear. CDR3 length: 14 residues. V was trimmed by 2 bases and J by 8 bases, leaving 18 bases between them. CDR1 is GTSNPN, CDR2 SVGIG, per germline (reference sequence). CDR3 DNA sequence: TGTGCCTGGAGTCTGCCGGGTAATTCGGGAGGCTACACCTTC. It is translated as CAWSLPGNSGGYTF.

This CDR3 reads CASSLEGLNNSPLHF. CDR3 nucleotide sequence: TGTGCCAGCAGCTTAGAGGGACTTAATAATTCACCCCTCCACTTT. This chain joins TRBV5-8 and TRBJ1-6; tentative D call: TRBD1 (5 bases). V lost 2 bases to trimming and J lost 5 bases, with 11 bases between them. The germline V gene has CDR1 SGHTS and CDR2 YDEGEE. This CDR3 has 15 residues.

To note about this clone: The junction departs from germline at one end; a sequencing error may be responsible. This chain connects TRBV19 to TRBJ1-5, with 9 bases identical to TRBD1. CDR3 length: 15 residues. The V gene's germline CDR1 is LNHDA and CDR2 SQIVND (reference sequence). The CDR3: CASSIEGQGKQPQHF. The DNA for the CDR3 is TGTGCCAGTAGTATAGAGGGACAGGGCAAACAGCCCCAGCATTTT.

The chain carries TRBV6-1 and TRBJ1-2, with 7 positions matching TRBD1. CDR1 and CDR2 (germline): MNHNS, SASEGT. The J segment lost 5 bases and the V segment lost 3 bases, leaving 0 bases of the junction unmatched. The CDR3 totals 12 residues. In DNA form, the CDR3 reads TGTGCCAGCAGTGACAGGGGGTATGGCTACACCTTC. Encoded protein: CASSDRGYGYTF.

The chain couples TRBV2 to TRBJ2-1, with TRBD2 matching over 10 bases. The V gene end was trimmed by 3 bases and the J gene end by 2 bases; junction bases not matched to a gene: 10. Germline values: CDR1 SNHLY, CDR2 FYNNEI. The CDR3 loop spans 18 amino acids. DNA for the CDR3: TGTGCCAGCAGTGATTTATTGCTAGCGGGAGTCGCCTACAATGAGCAGTTCTTC. Its translation: CASSDLLLAGVAYNEQFF.